The rows below give T cell receptor beta chains drawn from one sample of a study of blood T cell repertoires in COVID-19. Using immunoSEQ multiplex PCR, the repertoire was profiled, and TCRdb retains in-frame clones only, with some absent. The sample lists approximately 60,000 clones; 65% to 80% were seen once. Sample: peripheral blood. The receptors here all came from a human donor in a cohort sampled during active COVID-19. Each CDR3 is given with its conserved first and last residue. D genes are given only for firm matches. Size tells how often a clone was seen (once, few, many) or the class of an expanded clone, and some rows leave it out.

j_call | clone_size | d_call | v_call | cdr3_aa | cdr3_nt
TRBJ2-1 | NA | NA | TRBV7-2 | CASSRGIRGGEQFF | TGTGCCAGCAGTAGGGGCATTCGCGGTGGTGAGCAGTTCTTC
TRBJ1-2 | NA | NA | TRBV1 | CTSSPGQGARYGYTF | TGCACCAGCAGCCCGGGACAGGGGGCGCGATATGGCTACACCTTC
TRBJ2-1 | NA | TRBD2 | TRBV15 | CATSRDQSGGRGEQFF | TGTGCCACCAGCAGAGATCAAAGCGGGGGGAGGGGTGAGCAGTTCTTC
TRBJ1-6 | NA | NA | TRBV24-1 | CATSDHNREISYNSPLHF | TGTGCCACCAGTGATCACAACAGGGAGATATCCTATAATTCACCCCTCCACTTT
TRBJ2-6 | NA | NA | TRBV6-5 | CASSYYPGAGANVLTF | TGTGCCAGCAGTTACTATCCGGGTGCTGGGGCCAACGTCCTGACTTTC
TRBJ2-1 | once | NA | TRBV6-1 | CASSEVSGRLYEQFF | TGTGCCAGCAGTGAAGTCTCAGGGCGGCTATACGAGCAGTTCTTC
TRBJ1-5 | NA | TRBD1 | TRBV19 | CASTVDRVGNQPQHF | TGTGCCAGTACCGTAGACAGGGTCGGCAATCAGCCCCAGCATTTT
TRBJ1-2 | once | TRBD1 | TRBV3-1/TRBV3-2 | CASRGQGTYGYTF | TGTGCCAGCAGGGGACAGGGGACATATGGCTACACCTTC
TRBJ2-7 | many | NA | TRBV3-1/TRBV3-2 | CASSQGSNVHEQYF | TGTGCCAGCAGCCAGGGTAGCAATGTGCACGAGCAGTACTTC
TRBJ2-1 | NA | TRBD2 | TRBV7-6 | CASSTPSGGAEEQFF | TGTGCCAGCAGCACCCCTAGCGGGGGGGCCGAGGAGCAGTTCTTC
TRBJ1-6 | NA | TRBD1 | TRBV30 | CAWSGQGDSPLHF | TGTGCCTGGAGTGGACAGGGGGACTCACCCCTCCACTTT
TRBJ2-7 | NA | TRBD1 | TRBV2 | CASRRTGSSYEQYF | TGTGCCAGCAGAAGGACAGGGAGTTCCTACGAGCAGTACTTC
TRBJ2-7 | NA | TRBD2 | TRBV7-2 | CASSHRTSGGTYEQYF | TGTGCCAGCAGCCATCGGACTAGCGGGGGGACCTACGAGCAGTACTTC
TRBJ2-5 | NA | TRBD2 | TRBV7-2 | CASSRSPTSAETQYF | TGTGCCAGCAGCAGAAGCCCGACTAGCGCTGAGACCCAGTACTTC
TRBJ2-7 | medium-sized | TRBD2 | TRBV5-8 | CAIKRGGSYEQYF | TGTGCCATAAAGCGGGGGGGCTCCTACGAGCAGTACTTC
TRBJ2-2 | NA | TRBD2 | TRBV3-1/TRBV3-2 | CASRPGLAGAGELFF | TGTGCCAGCAGACCGGGACTAGCGGGGGCCGGGGAGCTGTTTTTT